The 9 T cell receptor beta chains below all came from one sample that was sequenced in a study of control samples from healthy donors and cancer patients (dated by TCRdb to about 2020). To prepare the library, the immunoSEQ multiplex PCR assay was applied. What TCRdb holds here is the immuneACCESS table cut down to in-frame rearrangements. Part of the clones is not present; checked against another copy, under half of the missing clones reflect an unresolved V gene, and the others are unexplained. A total of about 150,000 clones appear in this sample, over 90% of them only once. Under 2.5% of the sample rests with the top ten. The sample comprised blood. The source is a man aged 50-60 years in good health.

The J gene is TRBJ2-7, the V gene TRBV21-1; the table's D call TRBD1 went unverified against the DNA. TRBV21-1 is listed as a pseudogene. The CDR3 is made up of 13 amino acids. This CDR3 is CARPSQIFLEQYF. The CDR3 bases are TGTGCCAGGCCGTCACAGATATTCCTCGAGCAGTACTTC.

The chain couples TRBV5-6 to TRBJ1-3, with a weak D call TRBD1 (6 bases). V lost 0 bases, J lost 3 bases, and 10 bases lay in between. The CDR3 length is 15 residues. Germline CDR1 reads SGHDT; CDR2 reads YYEEEE. The CDR3 sequence is CASSLAGVDGNTIYF. For the CDR3, the DNA is TGTGCCAGCAGCTTGGCAGGGGTAGATGGAAACACCATATATTTT.

The V call is TRBV28, the J call TRBJ1-3, with D possibly TRBD1 on 6 matching bases. CDR1 is MDHEN and CDR2 is SYDVKM in the germline V gene. This CDR3 has 15 residues. V gave up 6 bases and J gave up 1 base, with 13 bases separating them. CDR3 in amino acids: CASRPSGASGNTIYF. The CDR3 region has the DNA TGTGCCAGCAGACCCTCAGGGGCTTCTGGAAACACCATATATTTT.

The chain combines TRBV27 with TRBJ2-7; 7 nucleotides line up with TRBD1. The J segment lost 0 bases and the V segment lost 5 bases, leaving 4 bases of the junction unmatched. The CDR3 runs to 14 residues. From germline, CDR1 is MNHEY and CDR2 SMNVEV (reference sequence). The CDR3 loop is CASSPWDSSYEQYF. In DNA form, the CDR3 reads TGTGCCAGCAGTCCCTGGGACAGCTCCTACGAGCAGTACTTC.

The rearrangement uses TRBV3-1 (or the pseudogene TRBV3-2) and TRBJ2-2; D ambiguous. V was clipped by 1 base and J by 4 bases, with 7 bases between them. The germline V gene has CDR1 LGHDT and CDR2 YNNKEL (reference sequence). The CDR3 consists of 14 residues. In DNA form, the CDR3 reads TGTGCCAGCAGCCAAGTGGGTGGCACCGGGGAGCTGTTTTTT. Translated: CASSQVGGTGELFF.

This clone appeared once. This chain links TRBV5-4 with TRBJ1-1; no clear D. Germline CDR1 reads SGHNT; CDR2 reads YYREEE (reference sequence). The CDR3 has 13 amino acids. V was pared by 1 base and J by 4 bases, with 8 bases between. CDR3 region: CASSLLEGTEAFF. As DNA, the CDR3 is TGTGCCAGCAGCTTGCTGGAAGGCACTGAAGCTTTCTTT. The whole variable domain, remainder taken from reference TRBV5-4 and TRBJ1-1, is ETGVTQSPTHLIKTRGQQVTLRCSSQSGHNTVSWYQQALGQGPQFIFQYYREEENGRGNFPPRFSGLQFPNYSSELNVNALELDDSALYLCASSLLEGTEAFFGQGTRLTVV.

The V call is TRBV15, the J call TRBJ2-1; D is perhaps TRBD1 (5 bases). The CDR3 has 15 amino acids. Germline CDR1 is LNHNV and CDR2 is YYDKDF (reference sequence). Trimming pared 0 bases from V and 2 bases from J, leaving 8 bases between. CDR3 region: CATSRETGTYNEQFF. The CDR3 DNA reads TGTGCCACCAGCAGAGAAACAGGTACCTACAATGAGCAGTTCTTC.

The V and J genes are TRBV10-3 and TRBJ1-2; 7 nucleotides match TRBD1. Trimming cost V 0 bases and J 6 bases; bases outside gene matches: 4. This CDR3 is built from 14 residues. Germline-derived CDR1 and CDR2 are ENHRY and SYGVKD. CDR3 protein: CAISESVTGNGYTF. Written as DNA, the CDR3 is TGTGCCATCAGTGAGTCGGTGACAGGGAATGGCTACACCTTC.

The chain employs TRBV19 and TRBJ1-6, with D possibly being TRBD1 (6 bases). Looked up from germline, CDR1 is LNHDA and CDR2 is SQIVND (reference sequence). Trimming took 6 bases from V and 10 from J, leaving 28 bases between them. This CDR3 is built from 18 residues. In DNA, the CDR3 is TGTGCCAGTAGCCTGGATCCGATTGGCACAGGGCGCGAATCACCCCTCCACTTT. Encoded protein: CASSLDPIGTGRESPLHF.